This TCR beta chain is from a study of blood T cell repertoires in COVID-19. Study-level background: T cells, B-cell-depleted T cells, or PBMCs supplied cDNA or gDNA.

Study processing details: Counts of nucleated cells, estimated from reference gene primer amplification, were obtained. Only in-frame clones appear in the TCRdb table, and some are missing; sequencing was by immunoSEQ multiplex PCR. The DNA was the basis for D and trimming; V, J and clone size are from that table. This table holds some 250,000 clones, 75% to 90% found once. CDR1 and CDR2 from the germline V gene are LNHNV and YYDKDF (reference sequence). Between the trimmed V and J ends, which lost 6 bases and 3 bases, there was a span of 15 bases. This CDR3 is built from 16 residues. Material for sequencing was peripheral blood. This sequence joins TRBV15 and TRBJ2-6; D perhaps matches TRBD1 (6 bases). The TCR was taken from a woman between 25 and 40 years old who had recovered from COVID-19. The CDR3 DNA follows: TGTGCCACCAGGACAGGAGAGGGGAGTGGGGCCAACGTCCTGACTTTC. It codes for CATRTGEGSGANVLTF. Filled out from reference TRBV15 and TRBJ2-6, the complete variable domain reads DAMVIQNPRYQVTQFGKPVTLSCSQTLNHNVMYWYQQKSSQAPKLLFHYYDKDFNNEADTPDNFQSRRPNTSFCFLDIRSPGLGDTAMYLCATRTGEGSGANVLTFGAGSRLTVL.